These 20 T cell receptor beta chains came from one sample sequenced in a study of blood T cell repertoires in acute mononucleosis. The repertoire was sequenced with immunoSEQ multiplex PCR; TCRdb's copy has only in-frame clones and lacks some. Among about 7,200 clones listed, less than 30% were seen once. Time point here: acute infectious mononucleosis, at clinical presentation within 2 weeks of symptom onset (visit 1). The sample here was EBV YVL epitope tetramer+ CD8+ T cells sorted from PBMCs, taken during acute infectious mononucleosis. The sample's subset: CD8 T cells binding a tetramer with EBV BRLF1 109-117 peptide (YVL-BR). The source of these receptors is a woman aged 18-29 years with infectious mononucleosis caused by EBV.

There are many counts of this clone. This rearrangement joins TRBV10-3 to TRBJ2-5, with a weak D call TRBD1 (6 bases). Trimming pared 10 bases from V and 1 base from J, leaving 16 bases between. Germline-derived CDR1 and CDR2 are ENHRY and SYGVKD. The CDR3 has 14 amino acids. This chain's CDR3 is CASFSMTGQETQYF. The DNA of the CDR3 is TGTGCCAGCTTTTCCATGACAGGCCAAGAGACCCAGTACTTC.

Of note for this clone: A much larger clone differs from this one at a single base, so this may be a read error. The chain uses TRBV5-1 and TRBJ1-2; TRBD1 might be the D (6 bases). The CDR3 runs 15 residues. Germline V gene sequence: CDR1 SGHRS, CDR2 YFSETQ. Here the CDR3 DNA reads TGCCCCCGCAGCTTGGCCGGGGGGGGGCCAAGTGGCTACACCTTC. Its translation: CPRSLAGGGPSGYTF. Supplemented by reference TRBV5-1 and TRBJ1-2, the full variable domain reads KAGVTQTPRYLIKTRGQQVTLSCSPISGHRSVSWYQQTPGQGLQFLFEYFSETQRNKGNFPGRFSGRQFSNSRSEMNVSTLELGDSALYLCPRSLAGGGPSGYTFGSGTRLTVV.

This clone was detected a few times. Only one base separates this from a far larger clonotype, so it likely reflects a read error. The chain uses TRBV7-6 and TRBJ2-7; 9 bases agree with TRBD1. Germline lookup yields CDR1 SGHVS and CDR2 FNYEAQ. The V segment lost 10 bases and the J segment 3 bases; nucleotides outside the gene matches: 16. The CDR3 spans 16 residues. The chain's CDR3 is CATDRRTTGQGYEQYF. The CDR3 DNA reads TGTGCCACCGACAGGAGGACCACGGGACAGGGCTACGAGCAGTACTTC.

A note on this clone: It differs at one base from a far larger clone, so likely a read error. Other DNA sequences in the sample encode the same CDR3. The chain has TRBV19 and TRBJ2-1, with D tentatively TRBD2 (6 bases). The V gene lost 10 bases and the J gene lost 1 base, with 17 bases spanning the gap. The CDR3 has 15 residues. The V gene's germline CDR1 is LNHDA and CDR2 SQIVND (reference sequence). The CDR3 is CATGGAGPSYNEQFF. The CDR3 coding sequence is TGTGCCACTGGAGGGGCCGGTCCTTCCTACAATGAGCAGTTCTTC.

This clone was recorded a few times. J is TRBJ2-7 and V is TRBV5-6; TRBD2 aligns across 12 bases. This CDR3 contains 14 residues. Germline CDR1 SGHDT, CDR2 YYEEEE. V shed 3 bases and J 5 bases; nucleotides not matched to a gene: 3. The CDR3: CASSSTSGSHEQYF. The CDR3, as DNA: TGTGCCAGCAGCTCGACTAGCGGGAGCCACGAGCAGTACTTC. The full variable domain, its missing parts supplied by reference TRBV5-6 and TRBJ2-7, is DAGVTQSPTHLIKTRGQQVTLRCSPKSGHDTVSWYQQALGQGPQFIFQYYEEEERQRGNFPDRFSGHQFPNYSSELNVNALLLGDSALYLCASSSTSGSHEQYFGPGTRLTVT.

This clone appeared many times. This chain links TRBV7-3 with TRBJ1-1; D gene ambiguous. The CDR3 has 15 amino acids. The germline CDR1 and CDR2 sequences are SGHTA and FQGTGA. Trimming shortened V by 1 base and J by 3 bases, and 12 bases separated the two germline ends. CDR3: CASSLILLGDTEAFF. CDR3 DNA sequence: TGTGCCAGCAGCTTAATCCTCCTCGGGGACACTGAAGCTTTCTTT.

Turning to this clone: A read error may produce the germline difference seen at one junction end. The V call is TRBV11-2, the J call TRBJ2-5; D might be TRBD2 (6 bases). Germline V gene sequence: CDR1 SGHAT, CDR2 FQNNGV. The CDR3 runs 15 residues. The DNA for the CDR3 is TGTGCCAGCATGAGGGAGTTGGCGGGGCAAGCGACCCATTACTTC. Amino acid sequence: CASMRELAGQATHYF.

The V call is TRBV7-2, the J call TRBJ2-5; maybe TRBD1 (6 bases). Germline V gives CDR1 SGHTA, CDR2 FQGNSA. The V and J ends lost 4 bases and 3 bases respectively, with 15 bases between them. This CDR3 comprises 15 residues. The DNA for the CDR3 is TGTGCCAGCAGCTCGGCCACAGGGCCTAAAGAGACCCAGTACTTC. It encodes CASSSATGPKETQYF.

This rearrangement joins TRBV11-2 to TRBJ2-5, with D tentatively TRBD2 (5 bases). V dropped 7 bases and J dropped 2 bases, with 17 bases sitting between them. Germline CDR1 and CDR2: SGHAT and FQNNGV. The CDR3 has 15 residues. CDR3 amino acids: CASMRELERQETQYF. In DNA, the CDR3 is TGTGCCAGCATGAGGGAGTTGGAAAGGCAAGAGACCCAGTACTTC.

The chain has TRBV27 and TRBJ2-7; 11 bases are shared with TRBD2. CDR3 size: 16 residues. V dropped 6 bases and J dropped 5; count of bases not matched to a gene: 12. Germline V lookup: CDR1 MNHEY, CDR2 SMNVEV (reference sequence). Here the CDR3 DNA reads TGTGCCAGCAGCTTCCCCACTAGCGGGAGTTTCGACGAGCAGTACTTC. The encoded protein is CASSFPTSGSFDEQYF.

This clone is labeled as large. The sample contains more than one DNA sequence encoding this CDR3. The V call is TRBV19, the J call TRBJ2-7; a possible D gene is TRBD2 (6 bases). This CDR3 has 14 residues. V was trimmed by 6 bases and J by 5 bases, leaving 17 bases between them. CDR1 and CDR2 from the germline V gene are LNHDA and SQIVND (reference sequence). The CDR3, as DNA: TGTGCCAGTAGATTGGCGGGGAATGTGGACGAGCAGTACTTC. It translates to CASRLAGNVDEQYF.

CDR3 coding DNA: TGTGCCAGCAGTTCGGGACTACTTCTTGGTGAGCAGTTCTTC. Residues: CASSSGLLLGEQFF. The V gene is TRBV6-5, the J gene TRBJ2-1, with 7 bases matching TRBD2. Germline V gene data show CDR1 as MNHEY and CDR2 as SVGAGI. The length of the CDR3 is 14 residues. Trimming took 4 bases from V and 9 from J; bases not matched to a gene: 9.

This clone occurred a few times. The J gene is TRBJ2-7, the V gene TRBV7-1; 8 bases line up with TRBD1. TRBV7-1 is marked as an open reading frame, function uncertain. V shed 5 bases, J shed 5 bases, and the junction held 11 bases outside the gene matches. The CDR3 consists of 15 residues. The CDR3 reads CASSQTPTGADEQYF. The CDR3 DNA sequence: TGTGCCAGCAGCCAAACCCCGACAGGGGCGGACGAGCAGTACTTC.

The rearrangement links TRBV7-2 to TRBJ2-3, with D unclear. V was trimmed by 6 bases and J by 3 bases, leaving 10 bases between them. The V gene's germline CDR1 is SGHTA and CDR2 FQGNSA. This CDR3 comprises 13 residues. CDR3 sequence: CASSLSRTDTQYF. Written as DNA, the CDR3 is TGTGCCAGCAGTTTATCTCGAACAGATACGCAGTATTTT.

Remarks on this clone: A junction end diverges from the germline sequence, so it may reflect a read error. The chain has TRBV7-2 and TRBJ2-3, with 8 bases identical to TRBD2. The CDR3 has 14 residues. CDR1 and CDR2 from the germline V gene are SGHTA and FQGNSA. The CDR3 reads CASSLPGLGPTRYF. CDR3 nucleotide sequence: TGTGCCAGCAGCTTACCGGGACTAGGGCCTACGCGGTATTTC.

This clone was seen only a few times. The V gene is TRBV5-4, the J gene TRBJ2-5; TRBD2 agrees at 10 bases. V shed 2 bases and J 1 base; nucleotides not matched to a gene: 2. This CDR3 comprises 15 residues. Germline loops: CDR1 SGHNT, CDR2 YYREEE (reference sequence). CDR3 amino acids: CASSLLAGSQETQYF. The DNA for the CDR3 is TGTGCCAGCAGCTTACTAGCGGGGAGCCAAGAGACCCAGTACTTC.

The CDR3, as DNA: TGTGCCAGCAGCTTAATCTCAGGCGGGACCAACAATGAGCAGTTCTTC. Its protein product is CASSLISGGTNNEQFF. The rearrangement uses TRBV7-7 and TRBJ2-1; possibly TRBD2 for D (6 bases). V lost 2 bases and J 5 bases, leaving 16 bases between the germline ends. Germline V gene sequence: CDR1 SSHAT, CDR2 FNYEAQ (reference sequence). The CDR3 spans 16 residues.

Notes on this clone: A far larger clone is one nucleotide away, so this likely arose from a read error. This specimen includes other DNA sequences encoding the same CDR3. In nucleotides, the CDR3 is TGCAGCGTTGGGCAGGCCCTTTACAATGAGCAGCTCTTC. Translated, it gives CSVGQALYNEQLF. The chain uses TRBV29-1 and TRBJ2-1; D unclear. CDR1 is SQVTM, CDR2 ANQGSEA, per germline. This CDR3 region has 13 residues.

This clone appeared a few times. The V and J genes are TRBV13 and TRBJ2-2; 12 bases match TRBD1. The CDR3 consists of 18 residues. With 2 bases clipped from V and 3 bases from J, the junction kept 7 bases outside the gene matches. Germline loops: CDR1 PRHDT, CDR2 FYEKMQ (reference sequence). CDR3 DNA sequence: TGTGCCAGCAGCTTAACAGGGACAGGGGGCAGAGACACCGGGGAGCTGTTTTTT. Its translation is CASSLTGTGGRDTGELFF.

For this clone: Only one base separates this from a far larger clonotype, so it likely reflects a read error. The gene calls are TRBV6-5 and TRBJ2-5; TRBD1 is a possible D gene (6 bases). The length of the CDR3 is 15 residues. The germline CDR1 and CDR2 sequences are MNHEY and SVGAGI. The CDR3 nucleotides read TGTGCCACCAGTTACCTCAGGGGTTCCCAAGAGACCCAGTACTTC. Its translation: CATSYLRGSQETQYF.